This T cell receptor beta chain emerged from a study of CD8+ T cells in alopecia areata. This CDR3 has 16 amino acids. Trimming stripped 0 bases from V and 5 bases from J, with 17 bases between. Germline V gives CDR1 SGHDT, CDR2 YYEEEE. Whole-study results and caveats: Scalp clonality and expanded CD8+ clones among the top 100 were significantly decreased by tofacitinib.

This clone has a handful of counts. Its antigen is not identified. The sequencing template was cDNA reverse transcribed from extracted RNA. Method: immunoSEQ multiplex PCR; TCRdb's copy keeps in-frame clones and lacks some. The top ten hold almost 30% of the sample, which has 120,000 or so clones, 58% seen once. Treatment denoted: oral pan-JAK inhibitor, 5-10 mg twice daily. Peripheral blood samples and lesional scalp punch biopsies were obtained from alopecia areata patients. The chain uses TRBV5-6 and TRBJ2-5; D is undetermined. The receptor was isolated from a human donor with alopecia areata. The input for sequencing was CD8+ T cells sorted from blood, taken at week 4, from a patient treated with tofacitinib. The DNA for the CDR3 is TGTGCCAGCAGCTTGGAGATAAGTGGGTTTTCGGAGACCCAGTACTTC. Protein: CASSLEISGFSETQYF.